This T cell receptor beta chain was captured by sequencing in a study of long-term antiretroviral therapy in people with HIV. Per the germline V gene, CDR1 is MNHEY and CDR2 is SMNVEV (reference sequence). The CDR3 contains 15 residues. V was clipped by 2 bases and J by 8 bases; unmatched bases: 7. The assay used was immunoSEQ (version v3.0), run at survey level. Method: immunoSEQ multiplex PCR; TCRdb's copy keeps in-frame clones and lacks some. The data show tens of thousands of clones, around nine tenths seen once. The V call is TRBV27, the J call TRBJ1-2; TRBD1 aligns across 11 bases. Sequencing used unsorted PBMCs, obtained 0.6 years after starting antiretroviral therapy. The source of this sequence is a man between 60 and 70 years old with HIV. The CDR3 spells CASSLLGQGAGGYTF. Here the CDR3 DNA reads TGTGCCAGCAGTTTACTTGGACAGGGGGCGGGGGGCTACACCTTC.